This T cell receptor beta chain derives from a study of T-cell memory formation after mild COVID-19. General observations from the study: The main location of contracting CD4+ clones was CM and EM, and that of contracting CD8+ clones was EMRA.

With regard to this clonotype: Its antigen is not identified.

The CDR3 is 10 amino acids. Between the trimmed V and J ends, which lost 8 bases and 5 bases, there was a span of 2 bases. Germline V gives CDR1 SGHRS, CDR2 YFSETQ. Libraries for TCRalpha and TCRbeta carried sample barcodes and unique molecular identifiers via 5'RACE. TCRdb ran MiXCR on the 5' RACE reads and lists one entry per CDR3 protein. Among 150,000 to 200,000 distinct CDR3 sequences, about 21% were seen once, and the ten largest hold roughly 23%. The rearrangement links TRBV5-1 to TRBJ1-6, with D hard to call. Sequencing input: PBMCs or a T cell subset sorted from them (not recorded which). This clonotype was obtained from an adult woman who had mild COVID-19 (a few samples of this study predate the infection). Cell type and time point are not known. The CDR3 loop reads CARDNSPLHF. CDR3 DNA: TGCGCCAGGGATAATTCACCCCTCCACTTT.